Below are 32 T cell receptor beta chains sequenced from a single sample in a study of blood T cell repertoires in COVID-19. Only in-frame clones appear in the TCRdb table, and some are missing; sequencing was by immunoSEQ multiplex PCR. The sample shows about 250,000 clones, around 86% of them seen only once. Sequencing was done on a sample of PBMCs or T cells enriched from blood (not recorded which). The receptors come from a middle-aged man who had recovered from COVID-19.

This rearrangement joins TRBV18 to TRBJ1-4; tentative D call: TRBD1 (5 bases). The ends were cut back, 5 bases at V and 6 bases at J, with 16 bases in the middle. CDR3 length: 15 amino acids. Germline lookup yields CDR1 KGHSH and CDR2 LQKENI. The CDR3: CASSLQAPVDEKLFF. The CDR3 DNA reads TGTGCCAGCTCATTACAGGCTCCTGTAGATGAAAAACTGTTTTTT.

The genes are TRBV11-2 and TRBJ2-1, with a possible D match to TRBD1 (5 bases). From germline, CDR1 is SGHAT and CDR2 FQNNGV. Trimming cost V 1 base and J 8 bases, with 15 bases left between them. The CDR3 extends over 15 amino acids. The CDR3, as DNA: TGTGCCAGCAGCTTAGGCTCGATCCAGGGCGATGAGCAGTTCTTC. It specifies CASSLGSIQGDEQFF.

Concerning this clone itself: Other DNA sequences from this sample encode an identical CDR3 as well. The chain recombines TRBV18 with TRBJ1-5; no firm D call. The V gene's germline CDR1 is KGHSH and CDR2 LQKENI. The CDR3 totals 14 residues. Trimming cost V 0 bases and J 7 bases, with 10 bases left between them. In DNA form, the CDR3 reads TGTGCCAGCTCACCACCGGGCGAGAACCAGCCCCAGCATTTT. Protein product: CASSPPGENQPQHF.

The rearrangement links TRBV11-2 to TRBJ1-5; no firm D call. CDR1 is SGHAT, CDR2 FQNNGV, per germline. The CDR3 consists of 14 residues. Trimming cost V 5 bases and J 2 bases, with 10 bases left between them. Written as DNA, the CDR3 is TGTGCCAGCAGCAGAGGGTATGGCAATCAGCCCCAGCATTTT. Its translation is CASSRGYGNQPQHF.

J is TRBJ2-7 and V is TRBV5-1; weak D call: TRBD2 (6 bases). CDR1 is SGHRS and CDR2 is YFSETQ in the germline V gene. The CDR3 loop spans 15 amino acids. The V gene lost 2 bases and the J gene lost 7 bases, with 19 bases spanning the gap. This CDR3 is CASSLLGGSRGEQYF. CDR3 DNA sequence: TGCGCCAGCAGCTTACTGGGGGGATCAAGGGGAGAGCAGTACTTC. The full variable domain, in which reference TRBV5-1 and TRBJ2-7 provide the parts outside the CDR3, is KAGVTQTPRYLIKTRGQQVTLSCSPISGHRSVSWYQQTPGQGLQFLFEYFSETQRNKGNFPGRFSGRQFSNSRSEMNVSTLELGDSALYLCASSLLGGSRGEQYFGPGTRLTVT.

This sequence joins TRBV12-3 or TRBV12-4 and TRBJ2-1; maybe TRBD1 (5 bases). V was clipped by 6 bases and J by 2 bases, with 8 bases between them. CDR3 length equals 13 residues. The CDR3 sequence: CASSRQPYNEQFF. For the CDR3, the DNA is TGTGCCAGCAGCAGACAGCCCTACAATGAGCAGTTCTTC.

The rearrangement uses TRBV7-9 and TRBJ1-3, with D possibly matching TRBD1 (5 bases). This CDR3 is built from 13 residues. Germline CDR1 is SEHNR and CDR2 is FQNEAQ (reference sequence). With 5 bases removed from V and 2 bases from J, the gap between germline ends came to 7 bases. The CDR3 nucleotides are TGTGCCAGCAGCCAGGGTCCTGGAAACACCATATATTTT. Protein: CASSQGPGNTIYF.

Worth noting for this clone: Other DNA sequences in the sample encode the same CDR3. The gene calls are TRBV9 and TRBJ2-1, with D perhaps TRBD1 (5 bases). The CDR3 spans 13 residues. Deletions cut 2 bases from V and 6 bases from J, with 9 bases between. Per the germline V gene, CDR1 is SGDLS and CDR2 is YYNGEE. CDR3 region: CASSVGHPNEQFF. In nucleotides, the CDR3 is TGTGCCAGCAGCGTGGGGCACCCCAATGAGCAGTTCTTC.

The chain couples TRBV9 to TRBJ1-2; 8 positions agree with TRBD1. Germline assignment: CDR1 SGDLS and CDR2 YYNGEE. This CDR3 contains 14 residues. Trimming took 0 bases from V and 8 from J; bases not matched to a gene: 6. CDR3 DNA: TGTGCCAGCAGCGTAGCGGACAGGGAGGGCGGCTACACCTTC. Amino acids: CASSVADREGGYTF.

The gene calls are TRBV5-4 and TRBJ2-7, with TRBD1 matching 8 bases. CDR1 is SGHNT, CDR2 YYREEE, per germline (reference sequence). J lost 7 bases, V lost 0 bases, and 15 bases had no gene match. This CDR3 is 17 amino acids long. CDR3: CASSLDIGQGRPWEQYF. In nucleotides, the CDR3 is TGTGCCAGCAGCTTGGATATTGGACAGGGACGGCCGTGGGAGCAGTACTTC.

The V call is TRBV5-1, the J call TRBJ2-3, with D maybe TRBD1 (5 bases). Germline CDR1 and CDR2: SGHRS and YFSETQ. This CDR3 spans 16 amino acids. V was trimmed by 0 bases and J by 0 bases, leaving 11 bases between them. CDR3 in amino acids: CASSLGGRASTDTQYF. The CDR3 nucleotides are TGCGCCAGCAGCTTGGGTGGCAGGGCGAGCACAGATACGCAGTATTTT.

As regards this clone: In the same sample, other DNA sequences code for this CDR3. This chain links TRBV28 with TRBJ2-1; no firm D call. The CDR3 is made up of 11 amino acids. Germline V CDR1 and CDR2: MDHEN, SYDVKM. Trimming took 5 bases from V and 6 from J, leaving 5 bases between them. Written as DNA, the CDR3 is TGTGCCAGCAGTATCTCCAATGAGCAGTTCTTC. Protein product: CASSISNEQFF.

V and J are TRBV4-2 and TRBJ1-5; D is uncertain. Germline V CDR1 and CDR2: LGHNA, YNFKEQ. V lost 0 bases to trimming and J lost 3 bases, with 6 bases between them. The CDR3 sequence is 14 residues long. The CDR3 DNA sequence: TGTGCCAGCAGCCAAGATCTGGCCAATCAGCCCCAGCATTTT. This translates into CASSQDLANQPQHF.

The V gene is TRBV28, the J gene TRBJ1-1, with 7 bases identical to TRBD1. Per the germline V gene, CDR1 is MDHEN and CDR2 is SYDVKM. V lost 3 bases, J lost 7 bases, and 5 bases stayed unmatched. This CDR3 contains 13 residues. The DNA for the CDR3 is TGTGCCAGCAGTTTGTTACAGGGGAGTGAAGCTTTCTTT. Its protein product is CASSLLQGSEAFF.

The rearrangement joins TRBV6-6 to TRBJ2-2; possibly TRBD1 for D (6 bases). Germline CDR1 is MNHNY and CDR2 is SVGAGI (reference sequence). V gave up 11 bases and J gave up 1 base, with 14 bases separating them. This CDR3 has 14 amino acids. In nucleotides, the CDR3 is TGTGCCTGTGCCCAACAGGGGAACACCGGGGAGCTGTTTTTT. Its translation: CACAQQGNTGELFF.

The rearrangement uses TRBV15 and TRBJ1-2, with a tentative D call TRBD1 (5 bases). This CDR3 is 14 amino acids long. Germline-derived CDR1 and CDR2 are LNHNV and YYDKDF (reference sequence). The V and J ends lost 0 bases and 5 bases respectively, with 10 bases between them. CDR3 residues: CATSRDLQGYGYTF. The CDR3 region has the DNA TGTGCCACCAGCAGAGATCTCCAGGGTTATGGCTACACCTTC. Using reference TRBV15 and TRBJ1-2 for the parts outside the CDR3, the full variable domain is DAMVIQNPRYQVTQFGKPVTLSCSQTLNHNVMYWYQQKSSQAPKLLFHYYDKDFNNEADTPDNFQSRRPNTSFCFLDIRSPGLGDTAMYLCATSRDLQGYGYTFGSGTRLTVV.

This chain links TRBV2 with TRBJ2-2, with TRBD2 identical over 7 bases. V shed 4 bases, J shed 5 bases, and the junction held 7 bases outside the gene matches. Per germline, CDR1 SNHLY and CDR2 FYNNEI. The CDR3 runs to 15 residues. The CDR3, as DNA: TGTGCCAGCAGTGTAGAGCGGGGTAGAACCGGGGAGCTGTTTTTT. As protein: CASSVERGRTGELFF.

V is TRBV6-1 and J is TRBJ2-5; TRBD1 aligns across 9 bases. V trimming: 2 bases; J trimming: 5 bases; junction bases outside the gene matches: 6. The CDR3 has 15 residues. The germline CDR1 and CDR2 sequences are MNHNS and SASEGT. CDR3 nucleotide sequence: TGTGCCAGCAGTGAATCCGGGACAGGGCTGGAGACCCAGTACTTC. Residues: CASSESGTGLETQYF.

This sequence joins TRBV4-2 and TRBJ2-7; no firm D call. V lost 0 bases and J 0 bases, leaving 12 bases between the germline ends. Germline CDR1 and CDR2: LGHNA and YNFKEQ. This CDR3 has 16 residues. The CDR3, as DNA: TGTGCCAGCAGCCAAGAGCTCGCGAGGATCTCCTACGAGCAGTACTTC. Its translation is CASSQELARISYEQYF.

The chain couples TRBV5-1 to TRBJ2-7; possible D gene TRBD2, 5 bases. V lost 2 bases to trimming and J lost 3 bases, with 15 bases between them. CDR3 length equals 15 residues. Germline V gene sequence: CDR1 SGHRS, CDR2 YFSETQ. Written as DNA, the CDR3 is TGCGCCAGCAGCTTACTAGGAGCGGAGGTCTACGAGCAGTACTTC. As protein: CASSLLGAEVYEQYF. The whole variable domain, filled in from reference TRBV5-1 and TRBJ2-7, reads KAGVTQTPRYLIKTRGQQVTLSCSPISGHRSVSWYQQTPGQGLQFLFEYFSETQRNKGNFPGRFSGRQFSNSRSEMNVSTLELGDSALYLCASSLLGAEVYEQYFGPGTRLTVT.

V is TRBV5-1 and J is TRBJ2-2; no clear D gene. This CDR3 is 14 amino acids long. With 2 bases removed from V and 0 bases from J, the gap between germline ends came to 5 bases. The germline gives CDR1 SGHRS, CDR2 YFSETQ. The CDR3 loop is CASSFSANTGELFF. Written as DNA, the CDR3 is TGCGCCAGCAGCTTTTCAGCGAACACCGGGGAGCTGTTTTTT.

The rearrangement joins TRBV7-8 to TRBJ1-4; D unclear. Germline CDR1 and CDR2: SGHVS and FQNEAQ. V was shortened by 3 bases and J by 10 bases, with 15 bases between the two germline ends. The CDR3 is 14 residues long. In nucleotides, the CDR3 is TGTGCCAGCAGCTTCCCCGGGGAGGATGTAAAACTGTTTTTT. Its translation is CASSFPGEDVKLFF.

The gene calls are TRBV19 and TRBJ1-1, with unresolved D. The CDR3 extends over 12 amino acids. Germline loops: CDR1 LNHDA, CDR2 SQIVND (reference sequence). V was pared by 5 bases and J by 3 bases, with 7 bases between. The CDR3 nucleotides are TGTGCCAGTAGTCAGGCATACACTGAAGCTTTCTTT. It is translated as CASSQAYTEAFF.

The rearrangement uses TRBV28 and TRBJ1-1, with D possibly matching TRBD1 (6 bases). Germline V CDR1 and CDR2: MDHEN, SYDVKM. The CDR3 loop spans 16 amino acids. V gave up 3 bases and J gave up 1 base, with 15 bases separating them. The CDR3 sequence is CASSFGGGETNTEAFF. The DNA for the CDR3 is TGTGCCAGCAGTTTTGGTGGGGGCGAGACGAACACTGAAGCTTTCTTT.

The J gene is TRBJ2-3, the V gene TRBV28; D perhaps matches TRBD2 (6 bases). The CDR3 has 15 amino acids. With 1 base removed from V and 4 bases from J, the gap between germline ends came to 12 bases. Germline CDR1 MDHEN, CDR2 SYDVKM. The CDR3 coding sequence is TGTGCCAGCAGTTTATCACCGGGAGATGCAGATACGCAGTATTTT. This translates into CASSLSPGDADTQYF.

The rearrangement uses TRBV11-3 and TRBJ2-1, with a possible D match to TRBD2 (9 bases). V was cut by 11 bases and J by 6 bases, with 35 bases left in between. In germline, CDR1 is SGHNT, CDR2 YENEEA. The CDR3 contains 19 residues. DNA of the CDR3: TGTGCCGCCCGGGCAGGGGGCGCGTTTGCTAGCGGGGAGGTCAATGAGCAGTTCTTC. It yields the protein CAARAGGAFASGEVNEQFF.

The chain joins TRBV30 to TRBJ1-1, with a tentative D call TRBD1 (6 bases). The germline V gene encodes CDR1 GTSNPN and CDR2 SVGIG (reference sequence). V was shortened by 0 bases and J by 5 bases, with 13 bases between the two germline ends. CDR3 length equals 14 residues. As DNA, the CDR3 is TGTGCCTGGAGTGTGGGGGGGCCGAGGACTGAAGCTTTCTTT. Amino acid sequence: CAWSVGGPRTEAFF. Using reference TRBV30 and TRBJ1-1 for the parts outside the CDR3, the full variable domain is SQTIHQWPATLVQPVGSPLSLECTVEGTSNPNLYWYRQAAGRGLQLLFYSVGIGQISSEVPQNLSASRPQDRQFILSSKKLLLSDSGFYLCAWSVGGPRTEAFFGQGTRLTVV.

The chain carries TRBV3-1 (or the pseudogene TRBV3-2) and TRBJ1-1, with a tentative D call TRBD1 (5 bases). V was cut by 5 bases and J by 4 bases, with 20 bases left in between. This CDR3 has 16 residues. CDR1 is LGHDT and CDR2 is YNNKEL in the germline V gene (reference sequence). The CDR3 coding sequence is TGTGCCAGCAGCTCAAATCCAGGTAGGGGAGGCACTGAAGCTTTCTTT. This translates into CASSSNPGRGGTEAFF.

With respect to this clone: One end of the junction is discordant with germline, which a read error may explain. V usage is TRBV2 and J usage is TRBJ1-6; the D gene is possibly TRBD1 (6 bases). Germline V gene data show CDR1 as SNHLY and CDR2 as FYNNEI. This CDR3 region has 13 residues. Written as DNA, the CDR3 is TGTGCCAGCAGGGACAGTCAAAATTCATCCCTCCACTTT. Its translation: CASRDSQNSSLHF.

The chain combines TRBV27 with TRBJ2-3; 10 bases agree with TRBD2. The germline gives CDR1 MNHEY, CDR2 SMNVEV (reference sequence). Unmatched junction bases numbered 4, after V lost 6 bases and J lost 10 bases. The length of the CDR3 is 12 residues. In DNA form, the CDR3 reads TGTGCCAGCAGGGGACTAGCGCCATCGCAGTATTTT. The encoded protein is CASRGLAPSQYF.

The genes are TRBV29-1 and TRBJ2-7; possibly TRBD2 for D (5 bases). Germline V gives CDR1 SQVTM, CDR2 ANQGSEA. The V end lost 0 bases, the J end lost 7 bases, and 16 bases lay between the germline ends. The CDR3 extends over 14 amino acids. The CDR3 DNA sequence: TGCAGCGTTGAAGAGCCGGGGTCAACTGGGGAGCAGTACTTC. Protein product: CSVEEPGSTGEQYF.

The chain links TRBV6-4 to TRBJ2-3, with TRBD1 matching over 9 bases. The CDR3 has 14 residues. J gave up 4 bases and V 6 bases, and 5 bases lay outside the gene matches. Germline CDR1 reads MRHNA; CDR2 reads SNTAGT. CDR3 sequence reads: CASSRGQGADTQYF. The CDR3 nucleotides read TGTGCCAGCAGCCGGGGACAGGGAGCAGATACGCAGTATTTT.